This T cell receptor beta chain was profiled in a study of T cell responses to AZD1222 COVID-19 vaccine. Overall study findings and caveats: Clonal diversity may have been underestimated, and the donors were mostly white British, with more females than males.

With respect to this clone: What it recognizes is unknown.

Clones were read by immunoSEQ multiplex PCR, and TCRdb kept only the in-frame ones, dropping some. Here the sample spans 130,000 to 150,000 clones, approximately 90% being singletons. V lost 6 bases and J lost 4, with 22 bases in between. This CDR3 spans 17 amino acids. Germline CDR1 is LNHDA and CDR2 is SQIVND (reference sequence). Sequencing was performed on peripheral blood, taken on day 0 of MenACWY control vaccination. This sequence was found in an adult in good health. The gene calls are TRBV19 and TRBJ2-1; D possibly corresponds to TRBD1 (5 bases). The CDR3 region has the DNA TGTGCCAGTAGAACATCCTCGGGCAGGGTCGGATACAATGAGCAGTTCTTC. It specifies CASRTSSGRVGYNEQFF.